This T cell receptor beta chain was found in a study of T-cell reconstitution after alpha-beta-depleted transplantation in children. V was clipped by 10 bases and J by 1 base, with 13 bases between them. Germline V gene lookup returns CDR1 LNHDA and CDR2 SQIVND (reference sequence). CDR3 length equals 13 residues. The TCRbeta library incorporated unique molecular identifiers. TCRdb redid the calling of the PCR reads with MiXCR, one entry per CDR3 protein. In the table there are just under 550,000 distinct CDR3 sequences, approximately 20% of which are singletons. This sequence joins TRBV19 and TRBJ1-1, with a possible D match to TRBD1 (5 bases). The sequenced sample was PBMCs from the stem cell graft donor, obtained from the stem cell graft. This clonotype originated in a human donor who donated a stem cell graft to a child with acute lymphoblastic leukemia. The CDR3 here is CATAGTGNTEAFF. The CDR3 region has the DNA TGTGCCACCGCCGGGACGGGGAACACTGAAGCTTTCTTT.